Presented here are 29 T cell receptor beta chains from one specimen sequenced in a study of PD-1 blockade in classical Hodgkin lymphoma. The data were produced by immunoSEQ multiplex PCR, yet TCRdb's version contains in-frame clones alone and is incomplete. Here the sample spans over 25,000 clones, around three quarters being singletons. After autologous stem cell transplantation all patients relapsed, and prior brentuximab vedotin exposure differed between cohorts. Starting with thawed PBMCs, CD4+ T cells were purified by magnetic negative selection. Sequencing used CD4+ T cells from blood, obtained at baseline. Receptor source: a human donor with classical Hodgkin lymphoma.

V is TRBV2 and J is TRBJ2-3; D ambiguous. CDR3 size: 13 residues. Per the germline V gene, CDR1 is SNHLY and CDR2 is FYNNEI. The V and J ends lost 8 bases and 3 bases respectively, with 12 bases between them. CDR3 region: CASPVEVTDTQYF. The CDR3 DNA reads as TGTGCCAGCCCTGTCGAGGTAACAGATACGCAGTATTTT.

In this sample, this clone turned up a few times. The J gene is TRBJ2-2, the V gene TRBV7-6; 11 bases agree with TRBD2. The CDR3 is made up of 17 amino acids. The V gene end was trimmed by 5 bases and the J gene end by 2 bases; junction bases not matched to a gene: 7. The V gene's germline CDR1 is SGHVS and CDR2 FNYEAQ. CDR3 coding DNA: TGTGCCAGCAGCCAGGGACTAGCGGAGATAAACACCGGGGAGCTGTTTTTT. Amino acids: CASSQGLAEINTGELFF.

The V and J genes are TRBV7-9 and TRBJ1-4, with D maybe TRBD1 (5 bases). CDR3 size: 17 residues. Trimming removed 5 bases at V and 0 bases at J, with 16 bases between. Germline loops: CDR1 SEHNR, CDR2 FQNEAQ (reference sequence). The CDR3 is CASSQEQGAPTNEKLFF. Written as DNA, the CDR3 is TGTGCCAGCAGCCAAGAACAAGGGGCCCCAACTAATGAAAAACTGTTTTTT.

V gene TRBV7-8 combines with J gene TRBJ1-1; maybe TRBD1 (5 bases). Trimming shortened V by 4 bases and J by 7 bases, and 16 bases separated the two germline ends. Looked up from germline, CDR1 is SGHVS and CDR2 is FQNEAQ. CDR3 size: 14 residues. The CDR3 sequence is CASSSNYPRGEAFF. Here the CDR3 DNA reads TGTGCCAGCAGCTCCAACTACCCTAGGGGTGAAGCTTTCTTT.

The chain is built from TRBV4-2 and TRBJ2-3, with a weak D call TRBD1 (6 bases). Trimming left V 0 bases short and J 4 bases short, with 14 bases between. Germline-derived CDR1 and CDR2 are LGHNA and YNFKEQ. CDR3 length: 16 amino acids. In nucleotides, the CDR3 is TGTGCCAGCAGCCAAGAGGTACAGGGTGTGGCAGATACGCAGTATTTT. Translating it yields CASSQEVQGVADTQYF.

The rearrangement joins TRBV5-6 to TRBJ1-3; no clear D gene. V lost 2 bases, J lost 0 bases, and 12 bases lay in between. The CDR3 has 16 residues. Per germline, CDR1 SGHDT and CDR2 YYEEEE. The CDR3 DNA reads TGTGCCAGCAGCTTAGGTCAAATAATCTCTGGAAACACCATATATTTT. It specifies CASSLGQIISGNTIYF.

The chain joins TRBV18 to TRBJ1-5; 11 bases agree with TRBD1. Germline values: CDR1 KGHSH, CDR2 LQKENI. This CDR3 contains 15 residues. With 5 bases clipped from V and 6 bases from J, the junction kept 6 bases outside the gene matches. This CDR3 is CASSEDRGHVQPQHF. CDR3 nucleotide sequence: TGTGCCAGCTCAGAGGACAGGGGGCACGTTCAGCCCCAGCATTTT. The full variable domain, in which reference TRBV18 and TRBJ1-5 provide the parts outside the CDR3, is NAGVMQNPRHLVRRRGQEARLRCSPMKGHSHVYWYRQLPEEGLKFMVYLQKENIIDESGMPKERFSAEFPKEGPSILRIQQVVRGDSAAYFCASSEDRGHVQPQHFGDGTRLSIL.

The chain is built from TRBV10-3 and TRBJ2-5; 9 bases are shared with TRBD1. The CDR3 runs 14 residues. Germline values: CDR1 ENHRY, CDR2 SYGVKD. V shed 6 bases, J shed 4 bases, and the junction held 6 bases outside the gene matches. The CDR3 here is CAIRTDRGGETQYF. The CDR3 region has the DNA TGTGCCATCAGGACGGACAGGGGAGGAGAGACCCAGTACTTC.

The rearrangement joins TRBV5-1 to TRBJ2-1; 7 nucleotides align to TRBD2. V was pared by 2 bases and J by 5 bases, with 16 bases of the junction left unmatched. CDR1 and CDR2 from the germline V gene are SGHRS and YFSETQ. This CDR3 has 18 amino acids. Here the CDR3 reads CASSFRLAELLVHNEQFF. CDR3 bases: TGCGCCAGCAGCTTTCGGCTAGCGGAGCTACTGGTCCACAATGAGCAGTTCTTC.

The V gene is TRBV5-6, the J gene TRBJ1-1; unclear D gene. CDR3 length: 13 residues. V lost 2 bases, J lost 5 bases, and 10 bases lay in between. CDR1 is SGHDT and CDR2 is YYEEEE in the germline V gene. CDR3: CASSFPGRTEAFF. CDR3 coding DNA: TGTGCCAGCAGCTTCCCGGGAAGAACTGAAGCTTTCTTT.

The genes are TRBV9 and TRBJ1-2; D is ambiguous. The CDR3 runs 13 residues. Germline V gene lookup returns CDR1 SGDLS and CDR2 YYNGEE. V lost 6 bases and J 5 bases, leaving 14 bases between the germline ends. The DNA of the CDR3 is TGTGCCAGCACTAGGGAGGGTGGGTATGGCTACACCTTC. Protein sequence: CASTREGGYGYTF.

This chain connects TRBV20-1 to TRBJ1-1, with D unclear. Germline CDR1 reads DFQATT; CDR2 reads SNEGSKA (reference sequence). The CDR3 covers 11 residues. The CDR3: CTSKGNTEAFF. The CDR3 nucleotides are TGCACCTCCAAAGGGAACACTGAAGCTTTCTTT.

The rearrangement joins TRBV7-9 to TRBJ2-2; the D is unclear. Germline-derived CDR1 and CDR2 are SEHNR and FQNEAQ (reference sequence). The CDR3 consists of 17 residues. Between the trimmed V and J ends, which lost 6 bases and 2 bases, there was a span of 19 bases. In DNA form, the CDR3 reads TGTGCCAGCAGTTTAACCGCCTCGACAAGAAACACCGGGGAGCTGTTTTTT. It is translated as CASSLTASTRNTGELFF.

The chain uses TRBV4-2 and TRBJ2-2; unclear D gene. Germline V CDR1 and CDR2: LGHNA, YNFKEQ. The CDR3 contains 15 residues. V dropped 4 bases and J dropped 4 bases, with 13 bases sitting between them. In DNA form, the CDR3 reads TGTGCCAGCAGCCGTCGGGCAGAAATCACCGGGGAGCTGTTTTTT. Protein: CASSRRAEITGELFF.

J is TRBJ1-1 and V is TRBV19, with TRBD1 as a possible D gene (6 bases). V shed 7 bases and J shed 6 bases, with 15 bases lying between them. Germline V lookup: CDR1 LNHDA, CDR2 SQIVND (reference sequence). The CDR3 contains 13 residues. The CDR3 sequence: CASNRQGKSEAFF. The CDR3 bases are TGTGCCAGTAACCGGCAGGGGAAGTCTGAAGCTTTCTTT.

The chain is built from TRBV9 and TRBJ1-2; 9 bases line up with TRBD1. The CDR3 has 16 amino acids. CDR1 is SGDLS and CDR2 is YYNGEE in the germline V gene. The V segment lost 4 bases and the J segment 3 bases; nucleotides outside the gene matches: 10. This CDR3 is CASSPGTGLLDYGYTF. CDR3 nucleotides: TGTGCCAGCAGCCCGGGGACAGGGTTATTGGACTATGGCTACACCTTC. The full variable domain, rest sourced from reference TRBV9 and TRBJ1-2, is DSGVTQTPKHLITATGQRVTLRCSPRSGDLSVYWYQQSLDQGLQFLIQYYNGEERAKGNILERFSAQQFPDLHSELNLSSLELGDSALYFCASSPGTGLLDYGYTFGSGTRLTVV.

The V call is TRBV10-3, the J call TRBJ1-1; tentative D call: TRBD1 (5 bases). This CDR3 has 15 amino acids. Trimming pared 0 bases from V and 0 bases from J, leaving 8 bases between. The germline V gene encodes CDR1 ENHRY and CDR2 SYGVKD. The CDR3 sequence is CAISESGGMNTEAFF. CDR3 in DNA: TGTGCCATCAGTGAGTCCGGGGGTATGAACACTGAAGCTTTCTTT.

The rearrangement uses TRBV5-8 and TRBJ1-2, with D unclear. Trimming pared 4 bases from V and 7 bases from J, leaving 11 bases between. The CDR3 is made up of 12 amino acids. CDR1 SGHTS and CDR2 YDEGEE come from the germline V gene. The CDR3: CASSPSHGGYTF. CDR3 sequence (DNA): TGTGCCAGCAGCCCGAGCCACGGTGGCTACACCTTC. Full variable domain (remainder filled in from reference TRBV5-8 and TRBJ1-2): EAGVTQSPTHLIKTRGQQATLRCSPISGHTSVYWYQQALGLGLQFLLWYDEGEERNRGNFPPRFSGRQFPNYSSELNVNALELEDSALYLCASSPSHGGYTFGSGTRLTVV.

Regarding this clone: A junction end diverges from the germline sequence, so it may reflect a read error. The same CDR3 arises from other DNA sequences in this sample as well. This chain connects TRBV30 to TRBJ1-2; 9 nucleotides agree with TRBD1. The CDR3 consists of 13 residues. The V gene's germline CDR1 is GTSNPN and CDR2 SVGIG (reference sequence). The CDR3 spells CAWGDREDYGYTF. CDR3 DNA sequence: TGTGCCTGGGGGGACAGGGAAGACTATGGCTACACCTTT.

V and J are TRBV19 and TRBJ2-2, with TRBD1 matching over 8 bases. J lost 4 bases, V lost 7 bases, and 8 bases had no gene match. CDR1 and CDR2 from the germline V gene are LNHDA and SQIVND (reference sequence). This CDR3 is built from 15 residues. DNA of the CDR3: TGTGCCAGTAACCCCGGACAGGGACCCACCGGGGAGCTGTTTTTT. Its protein is CASNPGQGPTGELFF.

The genes are TRBV2 and TRBJ2-3; D is ambiguous. The CDR3 consists of 17 residues. V gave up 4 bases and J gave up 0 bases, with 17 bases separating them. Germline lookup yields CDR1 SNHLY and CDR2 FYNNEI. The DNA of the CDR3 is TGTGCCAGCAGTGTTAGACCCTGGACCGCTAGCACAGATACGCAGTATTTT. This encodes CASSVRPWTASTDTQYF. The full variable domain, in which reference TRBV2 and TRBJ2-3 provide the parts outside the CDR3, is EPEVTQTPSHQVTQMGQEVILRCVPISNHLYFYWYRQILGQKVEFLVSFYNNEISEKSEIFDDQFSVERPDGSNFTLKIRSTKLEDSAMYFCASSVRPWTASTDTQYFGPGTRLTVL.

The chain has TRBV4-3 and TRBJ1-2; D is possibly TRBD1 (5 bases). Trimming stripped 4 bases from V and 4 bases from J, with 16 bases between. Germline lookup yields CDR1 LGHNA and CDR2 YSLEER. The CDR3 loop spans 15 amino acids. The DNA of the CDR3 is TGCGCCAGCAGCCTCCTTTCGGGGGAGGGCTATGGCTACACCTTC. Protein sequence: CASSLLSGEGYGYTF.

The rearrangement links TRBV19 to TRBJ1-2; 9 bases fit TRBD1. Germline CDR1 is LNHDA and CDR2 is SQIVND (reference sequence). V shed 3 bases, J shed 6 bases, and the junction held 8 bases outside the gene matches. This CDR3 contains 15 residues. CDR3 sequence (DNA): TGTGCCAGTAGTATCGGCGGAACAGGGGGCGATGGCTACACCTTC. As protein: CASSIGGTGGDGYTF.

CDR3 DNA: TGTGCCAGCAGTGTCGAGGGACTAGCGGGGGGGGAGACCCAGTACTTC. It translates to CASSVEGLAGGETQYF. The gene calls are TRBV2 and TRBJ2-5; 16 nucleotides agree with TRBD2. In germline, CDR1 is SNHLY, CDR2 FYNNEI. There are 16 residues in the CDR3. With V trimmed by 4 bases and J by 5 bases, 4 bases remained unmatched. The complete variable domain, with remaining parts taken from reference TRBV2 and TRBJ2-5, reads EPEVTQTPSHQVTQMGQEVILRCVPISNHLYFYWYRQILGQKVEFLVSFYNNEISEKSEIFDDQFSVERPDGSNFTLKIRSTKLEDSAMYFCASSVEGLAGGETQYFGPGTRLLVL.

The chain couples TRBV5-1 to TRBJ2-5; TRBD2 matches at 9 bases. CDR1 and CDR2 (germline): SGHRS, YFSETQ. This CDR3 has 16 amino acids. V shed 0 bases, J shed 2 bases, and the junction held 5 bases outside the gene matches. The CDR3 loop is CASSLVVAGAQETQYF. The CDR3 nucleotides are TGCGCCAGCAGCTTGGTGGTAGCGGGGGCTCAAGAGACCCAGTACTTC.

The chain recombines TRBV7-8 with TRBJ2-7, with D perhaps TRBD1 (6 bases). The CDR3 extends over 15 amino acids. Germline CDR1 and CDR2: SGHVS and FQNEAQ. The V end lost 4 bases, the J end lost 5 bases, and 18 bases lay between the germline ends. The CDR3 loop reads CASSWIRQGINEQYF. CDR3 nucleotides: TGTGCCAGCAGCTGGATTCGCCAGGGGATAAACGAGCAGTACTTC.

The chain recombines TRBV7-9 with TRBJ1-2; D is ambiguous. V was clipped by 4 bases and J by 1 base, with 7 bases between them. The germline CDR1 and CDR2 sequences are SEHNR and FQNEAQ (reference sequence). The CDR3 has 13 amino acids. The CDR3: CASSYGLNYGYTF. The CDR3 region has the DNA TGTGCCAGCAGCTACGGACTTAACTATGGCTACACCTTC.

This clone was counted only a few times. This chain joins TRBV6-5 and TRBJ1-4; unclear D gene. V shed 2 bases and J shed 8 bases, with 9 bases lying between them. Germline assignment: CDR1 MNHEY and CDR2 SVGAGI. The CDR3 contains 13 residues. This CDR3 is CASSYGREEKLFF. The DNA for the CDR3 is TGTGCCAGCAGTTACGGGAGGGAGGAAAAACTGTTTTTT.

The rearrangement uses TRBV11-2 and TRBJ2-4, with D perhaps being TRBD1 or TRBD2 (6 bases each). The CDR3 is made up of 19 amino acids. In germline, CDR1 is SGHAT, CDR2 FQNNGV. V was pared by 0 bases and J by 3 bases, with 21 bases between. The CDR3 spells CASSLDQIDGGHHKNIQYF. The DNA of the CDR3 is TGTGCCAGCAGCTTAGACCAGATTGACGGGGGACACCACAAAAACATTCAGTACTTC. The full variable domain, its missing parts supplied by reference TRBV11-2 and TRBJ2-4, is EAGVAQSPRYKIIEKRQSVAFWCNPISGHATLYWYQQILGQGPKLLIQFQNNGVVDDSQLPKDRFSAERLKGVDSTLKIQPAKLEDSAVYLCASSLDQIDGGHHKNIQYFGAGTRLSVL.